This T cell receptor beta chain was documented in a study of CD8 T cells in Susac syndrome. The trim removed 4 bases at V and 5 bases at J, leaving 9 bases unmatched. This CDR3 spans 15 amino acids. Germline V gives CDR1 SGDLS, CDR2 YYNGEE. An amount of RNA that ranged from about 0.45 to 1 ug was reverse transcribed with random hexamers. TCRdb recomputed calls from the immunoSEQ multiplex PCR reads with MiXCR, one row per CDR3 protein. Found here are more than 150,000 distinct CDR3 sequences, just over 90% of them singletons; the top ten hold roughly 0.08%. The sequenced material came from CD4+ T cells from PBMCs. The J gene is TRBJ2-3, the V gene TRBV9; 8 nucleotides line up with TRBD1. The sequence was collected from a human donor in good health. The CDR3 sequence: CASSFLGQGIDTQYF. CDR3 in DNA: TGTGCCAGCAGCTTCCTCGGACAGGGTATAGATACGCAGTATTTT. Full variable domain (rest looked up from reference TRBV9 and TRBJ2-3): DSGVTQTPKHLITATGQRVTLRCSPRSGDLSVYWYQQSLDQGLQFLIQYYNGEERAKGNILERFSAQQFPDLHSELNLSSLELGDSALYFCASSFLGQGIDTQYFGPGTRLTVL.